This T cell receptor (beta chain) was captured in a study of CD8+ T cells in alopecia areata. General study results and limits: The study found higher clonality in lesional than normal scalp, especially in alopecia totalis/universalis. Tofacitinib significantly brought down scalp clonality and expanded CD8+ clones among top 100.

Sequencing relied on a cDNA template that was reverse transcribed from extracted RNA. Produced via immunoSEQ multiplex PCR; TCRdb's table is partial and in-frame only. In the table there are about 200,000 clones, more than 45% of which are singletons. Specified treatment: oral pan-JAK inhibitor, 5-10 mg twice daily. This clone was observed a handful of times. Its antigen is undetermined. The source is a human donor with alopecia areata. Source: CD4+ T cells sorted from blood, taken at week 4, from a patient treated with tofacitinib.

CDR3 protein: CASSPRAGDYEQYF. Here the CDR3 DNA reads TGCGCCAGCAGCCCCCGGGCAGGGGACTACGAGCAGTACTTC. The V call is TRBV4-3, the J call TRBJ2-7; D might be TRBD1 (6 bases). The V end lost 4 bases, the J end lost 3 bases, and 13 bases lay between the germline ends. Germline assignment: CDR1 LGHNA and CDR2 YSLEER. The CDR3 extends over 14 amino acids.